A selection of T cell receptor beta chains follows, all from one sample in a study of Graves' ophthalmopathy and Graves' hyperthyroidism. TCRdb ran MiXCR on the multiplex PCR reads and lists one entry per CDR3 protein. The sample contains 350,000 or so distinct CDR3 sequences, roughly a sixth of which appear only once. Sample: peripheral blood. Receptor source: an adult man with Graves' ophthalmopathy. CDR3s include the opening cysteine and the closing phenylalanine or tryptophan. Fields, in order: CDR3 protein, CDR3 DNA, D gene, clone size, J gene, V gene. D genes are given only for firm matches. The size of a clone is reported for some rows only, either as once, few or many, or as a class for expanded clones.

CDR3: CATSRDSNTGVPYEQYF; DNA: TGTGCCACCAGCAGAGATTCTAATACAGGGGTCCCCTACGAGCAGTACTTC; D: TRBD1; size: NA; J: TRBJ2-7; V: TRBV15
CDR3: CASGSGGETQYF; DNA: TGTGCCAGCGGGTCGGGGGGAGAGACCCAGTACTTC; D: TRBD2; size: once; J: TRBJ2-5; V: TRBV12-3/TRBV12-4
CDR3: CASSSLGRGAITDTQYF; DNA: TGCGCCAGCAGCTCCCTCGGTCGGGGGGCGATCACAGATACGCAGTATTTT; D: NA; size: NA; J: TRBJ2-3; V: TRBV5-1
CDR3: CASSPHETGRNTIYF; DNA: TGTGCCAGCAGTCCCCACGAGACAGGCCGAAACACCATATATTTT; D: NA; size: many; J: TRBJ1-3; V: TRBV6-1
CDR3: CASSKVSGTGVGGYTF; DNA: TGTGCCAGCAGTAAAGTCTCCGGGACAGGGGTGGGTGGCTACACCTTC; D: TRBD1; size: many; J: TRBJ1-2; V: TRBV28
CDR3: CASSLMGTTSYEQYF; DNA: TGCGCCAGCAGCTTGATGGGGACTACCTCCTACGAGCAGTACTTC; D: TRBD2; size: NA; J: TRBJ2-7; V: TRBV5-1
CDR3: CASSQDGGGPGETQYF; DNA: TGCGCCAGCAGCCAAGACGGTGGGGGGCCGGGAGAGACCCAGTACTTC; D: NA; size: many; J: TRBJ2-5; V: TRBV4-3
CDR3: CAISLGTGKETQYF; DNA: TGTGCCATCAGTCTTGGGACAGGAAAAGAGACCCAGTACTTC; D: TRBD1; size: many; J: TRBJ2-5; V: TRBV10-3
CDR3: CASSYGSRFIYEQYF; DNA: TGTGCCAGCAGTTACGGTTCGAGGTTCATCTACGAGCAGTACTTC; D: NA; size: many; J: TRBJ2-7; V: TRBV6-5
CDR3: CAISESIETEQYF; DNA: TGTGCCATCAGTGAGTCTATAGAAACCGAGCAGTACTTC; D: NA; size: many; J: TRBJ2-7; V: TRBV10-3
CDR3: CASSLVLAGAYHEQYF; DNA: TGTGCCAGCAGCCTGGTCCTAGCGGGAGCTTACCACGAGCAGTACTTC; D: TRBD2; size: many; J: TRBJ2-7; V: TRBV11-2
CDR3: CASSPRGGARSYEQYF; DNA: TGTGCCAGCTCACCACGTGGGGGGGCCAGATCCTACGAGCAGTACTTC; D: NA; size: many; J: TRBJ2-7; V: TRBV18
CDR3: CSARDQGRGPVKLPQHF; DNA: TGCAGTGCTAGAGATCAAGGCAGGGGGCCCGTTAAACTGCCCCAGCATTTT; D: TRBD1; size: many; J: TRBJ1-5; V: TRBV20-1
CDR3: CASSGGQGGYDYGYTF; DNA: TGTGCCAGCAGCGGGGGACAGGGGGGATACGACTATGGCTACACCTTC; D: TRBD1; size: many; J: TRBJ1-2; V: TRBV6-5
CDR3: CAIRDGAGEPYEQYF; DNA: TGTGCCATCAGAGATGGAGCGGGGGAACCCTACGAGCAGTACTTC; D: TRBD2; size: many; J: TRBJ2-7; V: TRBV10-3
CDR3: CASSSNLRARTTGGYGYTF; DNA: TGTGCCAGCAGCTCAAACCTGCGGGCTAGAACCACCGGGGGCTATGGCTACACCTTC; D: NA; size: many; J: TRBJ1-2; V: TRBV7-3
CDR3: CASSHKLAGEETQYF; DNA: TGTGCCAGCAGTCACAAACTAGCGGGAGAAGAGACCCAGTACTTC; D: TRBD2; size: many; J: TRBJ2-5; V: TRBV28
CDR3: CASSQGQLFYEQYF; DNA: TGTGCCAGCAGTCAGGGACAGCTCTTCTACGAGCAGTACTTC; D: TRBD1; size: many; J: TRBJ2-7; V: TRBV6-2/TRBV6-3
CDR3: CASSHPGFGELFF; DNA: TGTGCCAGCAGCCACCCAGGGTTCGGGGAGCTGTTTTTT; D: NA; size: many; J: TRBJ2-2; V: TRBV7-9
CDR3: CASSPPGREHYEQYF; DNA: TGTGCCAGCTCACCACCCGGCAGGGAACACTACGAGCAGTACTTC; D: NA; size: few; J: TRBJ2-7; V: TRBV18
CDR3: CASSLFDEPPRNTIYF; DNA: TGTGCCAGCAGTTTGTTTGATGAACCCCCGCGAAACACCATATATTTT; D: NA; size: many; J: TRBJ1-3; V: TRBV28
CDR3: CASSLSGMSETQYF; DNA: TGTGCCAGCAGTTTGAGCGGGATGAGTGAGACCCAGTACTTC; D: TRBD2; size: many; J: TRBJ2-5; V: TRBV12-3/TRBV12-4
CDR3: CASRTDYNSPLHF; DNA: TGTGCCAGCAGGACAGATTATAATTCACCCCTCCACTTT; D: NA; size: many; J: TRBJ1-6; V: TRBV6-5
CDR3: CASSIRQSSGANVLTF; DNA: TGCGCCAGCAGCATTCGACAGAGCTCTGGGGCCAACGTCCTGACTTTC; D: NA; size: many; J: TRBJ2-6; V: TRBV5-1
CDR3: CAWSIKGGDIQYF; DNA: TGTGCCTGGAGTATAAAGGGAGGGGACATTCAGTACTTC; D: TRBD2; size: many; J: TRBJ2-4; V: TRBV30
CDR3: CASSFWGAEGYTF; DNA: TGTGCCAGCAGTTTCTGGGGGGCCGAGGGCTACACCTTC; D: NA; size: NA; J: TRBJ1-2; V: TRBV6-5
CDR3: CASRQGGQGAPGYTF; DNA: TGTGCCAGCAGACAGGGGGGACAGGGGGCTCCTGGCTACACCTTC; D: TRBD1; size: NA; J: TRBJ1-2; V: TRBV6-1
CDR3: CASGLGLAGAFGKNIQYF; DNA: TGTGCTAGTGGTTTGGGACTAGCGGGAGCATTCGGCAAAAACATTCAGTACTTC; D: TRBD2; size: NA; J: TRBJ2-4; V: TRBV12-5
CDR3: CASSLGPGSNQPQHF; DNA: TGTGCCAGCAGCTTAGGTCCGGGGAGTAATCAGCCCCAGCATTTT; D: NA; size: few; J: TRBJ1-5; V: TRBV11-1
CDR3: CASSLRGSYGEQYF; DNA: TGTGCCAGCAGTTTACGCGGGAGTTATGGCGAGCAGTACTTC; D: TRBD2; size: many; J: TRBJ2-7; V: TRBV12-3/TRBV12-4
CDR3: CSALRIGTGDNQPQHF; DNA: TGCAGTGCCCTTCGGATAGGGACAGGGGACAATCAGCCCCAGCATTTT; D: TRBD1; size: many; J: TRBJ1-5; V: TRBV20-1
CDR3: CASSPQPNRGRGQPQHF; DNA: TGTGCCAGCAGTCCGCAACCTAACAGGGGGCGCGGCCAGCCCCAGCATTTT; D: TRBD1; size: many; J: TRBJ1-5; V: TRBV12-3/TRBV12-4
CDR3: CASMTSGTDHPYEQYF; DNA: TGTGCCAGCATGACCTCCGGGACAGACCATCCCTACGAGCAGTACTTC; D: TRBD1; size: many; J: TRBJ2-7; V: TRBV11-1
CDR3: CASRPGQGFGAEAFF; DNA: TGTGCCAGCAGGCCGGGACAGGGGTTTGGCGCTGAAGCTTTCTTT; D: TRBD1; size: NA; J: TRBJ1-1; V: TRBV6-1
CDR3: CASSQWEKNTEAFF; DNA: TGTGCCAGCAGTCAGTGGGAGAAAAACACTGAAGCTTTCTTT; D: NA; size: many; J: TRBJ1-1; V: TRBV28
CDR3: CASRQPGSGLYEQYF; DNA: TGTGCCAGCAGGCAACCAGGGAGTGGGTTGTACGAGCAGTACTTC; D: NA; size: many; J: TRBJ2-7; V: TRBV11-2
CDR3: CSARDRTKQPRRAFF; DNA: TGCAGTGCTAGAGATCGTACTAAGCAGCCGAGGAGGGCTTTCTTT; D: NA; size: many; J: TRBJ1-1; V: TRBV20-1
CDR3: CASSSSRDMQPQHF; DNA: TGTGCCAGCAGTTCCTCCCGGGACATGCAGCCCCAGCATTTT; D: NA; size: NA; J: TRBJ1-5; V: TRBV6-5
CDR3: CASSQTLSGSTYEQYF; DNA: TGTGCCAGCAGCCAAACCCTTAGCGGGAGTACCTACGAGCAGTACTTC; D: TRBD2; size: NA; J: TRBJ2-7; V: TRBV4-2
CDR3: CASTGGTIYEQYF; DNA: TGTGCCAGTACCGGAGGGACCATCTACGAGCAGTACTTC; D: NA; size: many; J: TRBJ2-7; V: TRBV19
CDR3: CASSVPGPAGELFF; DNA: TGTGCCAGCAGCGTACCGGGTCCGGCCGGGGAGCTGTTTTTT; D: NA; size: many; J: TRBJ2-2; V: TRBV11-2
CDR3: CASSITGTNNQPQHF; DNA: TGTGCCAGTAGTATAACCGGGACAAACAATCAGCCCCAGCATTTT; D: NA; size: many; J: TRBJ1-5; V: TRBV19
CDR3: CASRGGGTNYGYTF; DNA: TGTGCCAGCAGAGGGGGGGGCACTAACTATGGCTACACCTTC; D: NA; size: many; J: TRBJ1-2; V: TRBV6-1
CDR3: CSARGSETGYSNQPQHF; DNA: TGCAGTGCTAGGGGAAGCGAGACAGGGTATAGCAATCAGCCCCAGCATTTT; D: TRBD1; size: many; J: TRBJ1-5; V: TRBV20-1
CDR3: CASSEYRVPGANVLIF; DNA: TGTGCCAGCAGCGAGTACAGGGTCCCTGGGGCCAACGTCCTGATTTTC; D: NA; size: NA; J: TRBJ2-6; V: TRBV7-3
CDR3: CASSLVSGNLPEQYF; DNA: TGTGCCAGCAGCTTAGTGTCAGGAAACCTGCCCGAGCAGTACTTC; D: NA; size: NA; J: TRBJ2-7; V: TRBV11-2
CDR3: CASSERAPHQPQHF; DNA: TGTGCCAGCAGTGAACGGGCGCCCCATCAGCCCCAGCATTTT; D: NA; size: NA; J: TRBJ1-5; V: TRBV6-1
CDR3: CASVGGSYEQYF; DNA: TGTGCCAGCGTCGGAGGTTCCTACGAGCAGTACTTC; D: NA; size: many; J: TRBJ2-7; V: TRBV2
CDR3: CSVLGQGGFTEAFF; DNA: TGCAGCGTCCTGGGACAGGGAGGATTCACTGAAGCTTTCTTT; D: TRBD1; size: many; J: TRBJ1-1; V: TRBV29-1
CDR3: CASSLGPVNTEAFF; DNA: TGCGCCAGCAGCCTTGGACCGGTGAACACTGAAGCTTTCTTT; D: NA; size: many; J: TRBJ1-1; V: TRBV5-1
CDR3: CASRGLGYEQYF; DNA: TGTGCCAGCAGAGGGTTGGGGTACGAGCAGTACTTC; D: NA; size: many; J: TRBJ2-7; V: TRBV27
CDR3: CASSPLPGQGTYEQYF; DNA: TGCGCCAGCAGCCCCCTTCCGGGACAGGGGACTTACGAGCAGTACTTC; D: TRBD1; size: many; J: TRBJ2-7; V: TRBV4-1
CDR3: CASSLTQGAGELFF; DNA: TGTGCCAGCAGCTTAACGCAGGGGGCCGGGGAGCTGTTTTTT; D: TRBD1; size: many; J: TRBJ2-2; V: TRBV7-8